This paragraph reports one T cell receptor (beta chain). Its antigen remains unidentified. Researchers ran the PCR with 60 Vbeta and 13 Jbeta primers. Sequenced by immunoSEQ multiplex PCR; TCRdb stores in-frame clones only, minus some. The repertoire includes over 100,000 clones, roughly three fifths of them detected once, and about 1.5% sits in the top ten. The V gene lost 2 bases and the J gene lost 5 bases, with 7 bases spanning the gap. Per the germline V gene, CDR1 is MNHEY and CDR2 is SVGAGI. This CDR3 spans 12 amino acids. This sample was included in a study of cytomegalovirus exposure and HLA in healthy donors. Findings and caveats of the study: The presence/absence work took it that sequencing depth was about the same across donors.

Material: PBMCs. The rearrangement uses TRBV6-5 and TRBJ2-7; D call uncertain. This sequence originates from a man between 18 and 35 years old in good health and CMV-seronegative. CDR3: CASSYLGNEQYF. The CDR3 region has the DNA TGTGCCAGCAGTTACCTGGGCAACGAGCAGTACTTC.